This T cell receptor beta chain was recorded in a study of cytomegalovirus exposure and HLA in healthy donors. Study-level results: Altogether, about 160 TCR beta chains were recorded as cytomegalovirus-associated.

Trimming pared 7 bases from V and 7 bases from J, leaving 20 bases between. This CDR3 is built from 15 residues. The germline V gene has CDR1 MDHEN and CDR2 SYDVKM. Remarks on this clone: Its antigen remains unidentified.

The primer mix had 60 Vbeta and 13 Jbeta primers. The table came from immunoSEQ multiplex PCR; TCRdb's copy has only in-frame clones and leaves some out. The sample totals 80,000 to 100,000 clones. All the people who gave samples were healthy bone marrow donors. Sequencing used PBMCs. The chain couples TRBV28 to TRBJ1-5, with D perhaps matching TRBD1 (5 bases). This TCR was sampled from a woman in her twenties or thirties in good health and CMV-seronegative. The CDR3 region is CASNVRGPRGQPQHF. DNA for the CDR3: TGTGCCAGCAATGTAAGGGGCCCCCGGGGGCAGCCCCAGCATTTT.